This TCR beta chain was identified in a study of blood T cell repertoires in COVID-19. Study-level information: Acute and convalescent COVID-19 samples came from the United States, Italy and Spain. From T cells, B-cell-depleted T cells, or PBMCs came the material, which was cDNA or gDNA.

The recovered donors of Cohort 3 showed two negative PCRs, clearance, or symptom resolution. Original data processing: Amplification from reference gene primers served as the basis for estimated nucleated cell counts. Clones were sequenced by immunoSEQ multiplex PCR, and TCRdb holds only the in-frame ones, with some missing. V and J calls and clone size are those listed in that table; D and trimming were worked out from the DNA. The sample consists of roughly 330,000 clones, about 85% of them appearing once. V was shortened by 5 bases and J by 1 base, with 24 bases between the two germline ends. Germline-derived CDR1 and CDR2 are LNHDA and SQIVND (reference sequence). This CDR3 has 19 residues.

Sequenced input: PBMCs or T cells enriched from blood (not recorded which). This TCR was sampled from a woman aged 25 to 45 who had recovered from COVID-19. This sequence joins TRBV19 and TRBJ1-5, with no clear D. This CDR3 reads CASSPRKVGVTLSNQPQHF. The CDR3 DNA is TGTGCCAGTAGTCCCCGAAAGGTGGGAGTGACACTAAGCAATCAGCCCCAGCATTTT.